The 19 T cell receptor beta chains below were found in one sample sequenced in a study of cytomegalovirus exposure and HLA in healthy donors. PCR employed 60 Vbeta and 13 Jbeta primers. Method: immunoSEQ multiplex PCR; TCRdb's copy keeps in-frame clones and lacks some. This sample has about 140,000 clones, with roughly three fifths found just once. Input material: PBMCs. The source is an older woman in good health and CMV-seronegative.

The CDR3 region is CARSSMEAGEAYNEQFF. CDR3 nucleotides: TGTGCCAGAAGCTCGATGGAGGCGGGAGAAGCCTACAATGAGCAGTTCTTC. The chain recombines TRBV5-3 with TRBJ2-1; TRBD2 matches at 7 bases. TRBV5-3 has ORF status, its function being uncertain. Germline trimming cut 3 bases from V and 2 bases from J; bases unmatched to any gene: 11. The CDR3 covers 17 residues.

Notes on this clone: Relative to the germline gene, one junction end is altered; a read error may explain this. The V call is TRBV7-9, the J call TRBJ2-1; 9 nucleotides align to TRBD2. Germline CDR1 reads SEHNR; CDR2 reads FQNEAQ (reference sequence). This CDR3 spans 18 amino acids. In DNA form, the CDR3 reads TGTTCCAGCAGCCCAGTCCCCCTAATAGCGGGGGATAACAATGAGCAGTTCTTC. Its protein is CSSSPVPLIAGDNNEQFF.

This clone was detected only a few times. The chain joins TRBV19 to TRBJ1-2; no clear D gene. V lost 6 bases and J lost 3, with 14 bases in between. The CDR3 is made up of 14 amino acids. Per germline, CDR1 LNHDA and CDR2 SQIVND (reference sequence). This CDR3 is CASRRNEVDYGYTF. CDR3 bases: TGTGCCAGTAGGCGGAACGAGGTAGACTATGGCTACACCTTC.

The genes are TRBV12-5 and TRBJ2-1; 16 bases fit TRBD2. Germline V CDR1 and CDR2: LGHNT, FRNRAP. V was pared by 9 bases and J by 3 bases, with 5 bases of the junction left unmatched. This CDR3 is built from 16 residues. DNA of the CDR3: TGTGCTAGCGGGACTAGCGGGGGGGCGCTCTACAATGAGCAGTTCTTC. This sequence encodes CASGTSGGALYNEQFF.

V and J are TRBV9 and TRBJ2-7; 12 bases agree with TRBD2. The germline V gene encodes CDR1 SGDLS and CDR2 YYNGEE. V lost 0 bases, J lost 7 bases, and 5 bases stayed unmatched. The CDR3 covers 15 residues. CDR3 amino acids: CASSVGASGRGEQYF. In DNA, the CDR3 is TGTGCCAGCAGCGTAGGGGCTAGCGGGAGGGGGGAGCAGTACTTC.

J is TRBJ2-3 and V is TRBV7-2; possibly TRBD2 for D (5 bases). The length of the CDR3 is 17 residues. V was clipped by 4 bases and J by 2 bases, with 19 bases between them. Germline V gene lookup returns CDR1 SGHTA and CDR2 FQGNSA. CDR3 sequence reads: CASSSRRTSGDTDTQYF. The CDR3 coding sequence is TGTGCCAGCAGCTCCCGACGTACTAGTGGGGACACAGATACGCAGTATTTT.

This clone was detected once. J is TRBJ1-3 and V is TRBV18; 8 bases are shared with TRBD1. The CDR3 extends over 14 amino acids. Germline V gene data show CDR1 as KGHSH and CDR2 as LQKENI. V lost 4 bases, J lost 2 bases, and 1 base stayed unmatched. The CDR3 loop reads CASSLDRAGNTIYF. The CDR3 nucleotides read TGTGCCAGCTCACTGGACAGGGCTGGAAACACCATATATTTT.

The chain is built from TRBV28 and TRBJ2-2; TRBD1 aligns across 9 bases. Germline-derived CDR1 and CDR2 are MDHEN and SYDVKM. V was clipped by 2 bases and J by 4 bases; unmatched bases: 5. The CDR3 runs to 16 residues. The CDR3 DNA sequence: TGTGCCAGCAGTTTAGTGGGACAGGGTATCACCGGGGAGCTGTTTTTT. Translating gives CASSLVGQGITGELFF. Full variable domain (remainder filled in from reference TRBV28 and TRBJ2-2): DVKVTQSSRYLVKRTGEKVFLECVQDMDHENMFWYRQDPGLGLRLIYFSYDVKMKEKGDIPEGYSVSREKKERFSLILESASTNQTSMYLCASSLVGQGITGELFFGEGSRLTVL.

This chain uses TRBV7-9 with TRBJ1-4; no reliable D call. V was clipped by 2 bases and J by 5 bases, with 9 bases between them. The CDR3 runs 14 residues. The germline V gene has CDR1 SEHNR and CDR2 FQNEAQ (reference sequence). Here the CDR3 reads CASSLRGGNEKLFF. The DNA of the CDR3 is TGTGCCAGCAGCTTAAGAGGTGGGAATGAAAAACTGTTTTTT. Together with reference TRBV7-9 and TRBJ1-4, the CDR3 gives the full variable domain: DTGVSQNPRHKITKRGQNVTFRCDPISEHNRLYWYRQTLGQGPEFLTYFQNEAQLEKSRLLSDRFSAERPKGSFSTLEIQRTEQGDSAMYLCASSLRGGNEKLFFGSGTQLSVL.

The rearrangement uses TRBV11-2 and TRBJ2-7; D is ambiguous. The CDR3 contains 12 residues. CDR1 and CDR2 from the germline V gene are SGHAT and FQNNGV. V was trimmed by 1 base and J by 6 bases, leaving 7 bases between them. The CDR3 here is CASSLGRVEQYF. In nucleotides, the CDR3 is TGTGCCAGCAGCTTAGGACGGGTCGAGCAGTACTTC.

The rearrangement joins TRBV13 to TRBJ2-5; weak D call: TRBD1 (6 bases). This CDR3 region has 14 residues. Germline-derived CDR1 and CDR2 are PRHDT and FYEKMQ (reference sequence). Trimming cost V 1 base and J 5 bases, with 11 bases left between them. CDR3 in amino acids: CASSLEQGTETQYF. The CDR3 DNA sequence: TGTGCCAGCAGCTTAGAACAGGGCACGGAGACCCAGTACTTC.

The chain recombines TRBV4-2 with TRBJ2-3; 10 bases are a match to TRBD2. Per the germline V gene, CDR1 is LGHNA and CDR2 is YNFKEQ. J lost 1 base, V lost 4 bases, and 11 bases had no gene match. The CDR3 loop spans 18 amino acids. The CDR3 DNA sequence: TGTGCCAGCAGCCTCAAGGGGCCCGGGACTAGCGGCACAGATACGCAGTATTTT. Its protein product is CASSLKGPGTSGTDTQYF.

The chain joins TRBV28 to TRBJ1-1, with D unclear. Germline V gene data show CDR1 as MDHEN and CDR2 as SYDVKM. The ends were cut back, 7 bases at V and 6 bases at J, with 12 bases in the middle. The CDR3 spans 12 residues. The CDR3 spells CASTRGIAEAFF. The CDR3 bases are TGTGCCAGCACCCGAGGGATCGCTGAAGCTTTCTTT.

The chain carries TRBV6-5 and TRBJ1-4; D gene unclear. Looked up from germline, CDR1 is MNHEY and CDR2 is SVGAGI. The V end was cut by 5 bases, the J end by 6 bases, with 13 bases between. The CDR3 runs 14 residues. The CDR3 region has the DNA TGTGCCAGCAGTATCGGGGTAGAGGATGAAAAACTGTTTTTT. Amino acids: CASSIGVEDEKLFF.

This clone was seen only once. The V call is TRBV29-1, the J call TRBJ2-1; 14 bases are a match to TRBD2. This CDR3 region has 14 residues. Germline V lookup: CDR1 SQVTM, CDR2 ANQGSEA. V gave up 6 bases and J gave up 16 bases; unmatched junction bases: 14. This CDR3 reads CSVGTSGGPSYGFF. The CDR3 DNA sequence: TGCAGCGTAGGGACTAGCGGGGGTCCATCGTACGGCTTCTTC.

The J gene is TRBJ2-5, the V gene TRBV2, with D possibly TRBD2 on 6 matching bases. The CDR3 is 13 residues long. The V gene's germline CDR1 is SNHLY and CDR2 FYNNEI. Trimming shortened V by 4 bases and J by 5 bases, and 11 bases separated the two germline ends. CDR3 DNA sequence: TGTGCCAGCAGTGGCGGACTAAGGGAGACCCAGTACTTC. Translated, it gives CASSGGLRETQYF.

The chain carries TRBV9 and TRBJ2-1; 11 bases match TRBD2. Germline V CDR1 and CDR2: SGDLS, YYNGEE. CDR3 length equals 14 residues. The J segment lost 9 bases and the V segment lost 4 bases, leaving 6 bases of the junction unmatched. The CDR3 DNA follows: TGTGCCAGCAGCTTTGTAGCGGGGGGGAGTGAGCAGTTCTTC. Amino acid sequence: CASSFVAGGSEQFF.

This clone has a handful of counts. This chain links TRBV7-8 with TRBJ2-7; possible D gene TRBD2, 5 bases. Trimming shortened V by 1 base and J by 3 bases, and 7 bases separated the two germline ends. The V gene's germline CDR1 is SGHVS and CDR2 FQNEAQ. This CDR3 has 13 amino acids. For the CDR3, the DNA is TGTGCCAGCAGCTTAGGGGGAGTCTACGAGCAGTACTTC. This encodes CASSLGGVYEQYF. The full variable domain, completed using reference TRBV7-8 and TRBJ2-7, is GAGVSQSPRYKVAKRGQDVALRCDPISGHVSLFWYQQALGQGPEFLTYFQNEAQLDKSGLPSDRFFAERPEGSVSTLKIQRTQQEDSAVYLCASSLGGVYEQYFGPGTRLTVT.

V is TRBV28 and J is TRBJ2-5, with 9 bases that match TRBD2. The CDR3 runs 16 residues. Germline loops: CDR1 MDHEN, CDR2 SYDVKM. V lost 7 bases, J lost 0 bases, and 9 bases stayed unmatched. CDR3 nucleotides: TGTGCCAGCACACCCGGGACTAGCAGGTACCAAGAGACCCAGTACTTC. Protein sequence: CASTPGTSRYQETQYF.